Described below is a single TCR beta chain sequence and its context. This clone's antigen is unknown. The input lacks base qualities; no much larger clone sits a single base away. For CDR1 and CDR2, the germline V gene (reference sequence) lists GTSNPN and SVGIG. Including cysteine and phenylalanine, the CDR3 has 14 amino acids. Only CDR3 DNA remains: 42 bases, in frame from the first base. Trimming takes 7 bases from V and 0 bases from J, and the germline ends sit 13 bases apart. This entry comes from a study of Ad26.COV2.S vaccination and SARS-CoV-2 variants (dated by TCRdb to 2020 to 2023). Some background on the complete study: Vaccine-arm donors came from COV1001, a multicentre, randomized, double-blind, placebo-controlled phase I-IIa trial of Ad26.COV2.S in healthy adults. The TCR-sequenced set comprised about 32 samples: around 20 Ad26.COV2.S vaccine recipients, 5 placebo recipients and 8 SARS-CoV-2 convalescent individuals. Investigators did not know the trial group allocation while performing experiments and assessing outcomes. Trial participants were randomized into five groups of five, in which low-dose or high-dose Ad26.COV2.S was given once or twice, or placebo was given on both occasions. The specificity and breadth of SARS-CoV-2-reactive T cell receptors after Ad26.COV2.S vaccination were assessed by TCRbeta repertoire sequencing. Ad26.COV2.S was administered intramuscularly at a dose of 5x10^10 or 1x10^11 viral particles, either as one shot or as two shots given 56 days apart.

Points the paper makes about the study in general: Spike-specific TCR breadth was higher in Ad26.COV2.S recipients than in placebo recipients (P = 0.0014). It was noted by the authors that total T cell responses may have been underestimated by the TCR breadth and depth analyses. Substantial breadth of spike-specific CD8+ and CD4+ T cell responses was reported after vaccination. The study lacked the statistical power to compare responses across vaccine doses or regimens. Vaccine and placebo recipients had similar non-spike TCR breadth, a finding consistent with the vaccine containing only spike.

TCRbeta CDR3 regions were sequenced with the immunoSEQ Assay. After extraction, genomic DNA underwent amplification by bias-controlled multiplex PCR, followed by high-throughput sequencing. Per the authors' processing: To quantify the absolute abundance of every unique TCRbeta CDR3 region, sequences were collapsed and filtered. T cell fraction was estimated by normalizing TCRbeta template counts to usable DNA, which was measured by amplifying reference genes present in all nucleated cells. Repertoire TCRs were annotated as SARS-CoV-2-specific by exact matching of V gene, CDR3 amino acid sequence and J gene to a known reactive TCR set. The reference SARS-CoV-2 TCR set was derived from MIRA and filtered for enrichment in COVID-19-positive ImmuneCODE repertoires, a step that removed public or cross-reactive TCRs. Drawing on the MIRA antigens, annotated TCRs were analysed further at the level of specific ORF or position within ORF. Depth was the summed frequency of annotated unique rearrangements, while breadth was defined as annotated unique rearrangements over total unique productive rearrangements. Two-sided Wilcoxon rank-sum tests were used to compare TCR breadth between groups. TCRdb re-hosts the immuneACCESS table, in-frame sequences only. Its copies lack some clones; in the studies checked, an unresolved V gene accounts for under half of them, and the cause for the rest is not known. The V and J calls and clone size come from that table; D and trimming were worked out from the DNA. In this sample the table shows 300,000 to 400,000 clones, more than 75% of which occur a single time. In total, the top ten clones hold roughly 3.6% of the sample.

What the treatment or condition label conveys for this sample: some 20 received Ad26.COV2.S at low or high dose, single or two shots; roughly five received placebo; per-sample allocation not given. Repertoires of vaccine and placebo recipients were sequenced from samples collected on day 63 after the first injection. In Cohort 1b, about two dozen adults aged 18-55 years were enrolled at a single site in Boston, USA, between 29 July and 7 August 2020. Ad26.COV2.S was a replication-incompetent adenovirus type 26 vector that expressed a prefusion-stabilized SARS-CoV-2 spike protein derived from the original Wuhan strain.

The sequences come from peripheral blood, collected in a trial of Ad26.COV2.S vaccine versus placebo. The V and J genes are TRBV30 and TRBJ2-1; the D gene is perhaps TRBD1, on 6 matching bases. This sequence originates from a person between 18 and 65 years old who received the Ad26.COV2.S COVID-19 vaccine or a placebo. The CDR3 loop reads CASPGHLSYNEQFF. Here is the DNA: TGTGCCTCCCCGGGACACCTCTCCTACAATGAGCAGTTCTTC.